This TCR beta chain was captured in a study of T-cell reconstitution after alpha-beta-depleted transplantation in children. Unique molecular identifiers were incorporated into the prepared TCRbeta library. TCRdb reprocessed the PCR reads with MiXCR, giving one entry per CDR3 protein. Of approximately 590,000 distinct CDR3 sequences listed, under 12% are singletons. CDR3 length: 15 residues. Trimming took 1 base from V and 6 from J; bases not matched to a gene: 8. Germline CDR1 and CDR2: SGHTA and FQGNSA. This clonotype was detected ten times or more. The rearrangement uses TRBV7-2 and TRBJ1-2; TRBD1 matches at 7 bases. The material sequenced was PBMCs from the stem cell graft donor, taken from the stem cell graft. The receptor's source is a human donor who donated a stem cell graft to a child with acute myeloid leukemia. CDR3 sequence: CASSLGQGGRDGYTF. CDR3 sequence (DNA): TGTGCCAGCAGCTTAGGACAGGGCGGCCGGGATGGCTACACCTTC.